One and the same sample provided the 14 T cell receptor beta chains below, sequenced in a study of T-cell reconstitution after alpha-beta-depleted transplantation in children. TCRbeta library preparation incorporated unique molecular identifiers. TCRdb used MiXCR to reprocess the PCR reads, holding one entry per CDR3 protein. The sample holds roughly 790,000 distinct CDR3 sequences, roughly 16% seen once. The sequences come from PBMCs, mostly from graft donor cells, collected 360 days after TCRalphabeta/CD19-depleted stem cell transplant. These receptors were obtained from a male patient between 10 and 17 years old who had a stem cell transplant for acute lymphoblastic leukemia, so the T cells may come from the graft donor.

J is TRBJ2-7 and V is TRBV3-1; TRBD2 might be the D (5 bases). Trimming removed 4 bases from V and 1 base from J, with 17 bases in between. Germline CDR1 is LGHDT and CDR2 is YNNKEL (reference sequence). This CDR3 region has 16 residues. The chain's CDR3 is CASSPGGPGRSYEQYF. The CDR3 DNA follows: TGTGCCAGCAGCCCCGGCGGGCCGGGCAGGTCCTACGAGCAGTACTTC.

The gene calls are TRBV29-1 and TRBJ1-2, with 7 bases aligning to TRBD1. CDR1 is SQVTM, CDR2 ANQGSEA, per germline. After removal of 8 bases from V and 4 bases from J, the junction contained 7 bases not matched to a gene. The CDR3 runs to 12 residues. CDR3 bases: TGCAGCATCTTCAGGGGGGGCTATGGCTACACCTTC. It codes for CSIFRGGYGYTF.

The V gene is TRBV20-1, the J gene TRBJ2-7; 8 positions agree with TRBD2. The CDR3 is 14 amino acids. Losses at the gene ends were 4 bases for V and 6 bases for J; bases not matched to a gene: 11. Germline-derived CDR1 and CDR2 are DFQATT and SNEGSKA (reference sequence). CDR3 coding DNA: TGCAGTGCTACCATCCCGGGAGGGAAGGGCGAGCAGTACTTC. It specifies CSATIPGGKGEQYF.

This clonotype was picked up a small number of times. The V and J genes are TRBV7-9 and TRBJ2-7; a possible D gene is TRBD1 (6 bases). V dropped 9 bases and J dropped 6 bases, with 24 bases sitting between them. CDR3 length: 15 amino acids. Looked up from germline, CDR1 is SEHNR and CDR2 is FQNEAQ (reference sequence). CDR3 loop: CASTSVRGGFGEQYF. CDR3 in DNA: TGTGCCAGTACCTCGGTACGAGGGGGATTTGGCGAGCAGTACTTC.

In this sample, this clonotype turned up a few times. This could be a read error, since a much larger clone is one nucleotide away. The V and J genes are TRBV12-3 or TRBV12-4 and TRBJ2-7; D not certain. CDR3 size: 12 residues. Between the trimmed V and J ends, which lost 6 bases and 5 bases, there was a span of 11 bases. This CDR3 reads CASSQAPHEQYF. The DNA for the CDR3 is TGTGCCAGCAGCCAAGCTCCCCACGAGCAGTACTTC.

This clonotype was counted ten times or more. The CDR3 here is CAISGGLAGGAYEQYF. For the CDR3, the DNA is TGTGCCATCAGTGGGGGACTAGCGGGAGGTGCCTACGAGCAGTACTTC. The chain uses TRBV10-3 and TRBJ2-7; 15 bases are a match to TRBD2. This CDR3 has 16 amino acids. Germline V gives CDR1 ENHRY, CDR2 SYGVKD. V was clipped by 4 bases and J by 2 bases; unmatched bases: 3.

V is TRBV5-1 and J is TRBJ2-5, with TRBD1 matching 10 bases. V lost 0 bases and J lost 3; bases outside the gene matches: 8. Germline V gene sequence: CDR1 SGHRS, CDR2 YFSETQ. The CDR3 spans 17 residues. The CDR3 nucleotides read TGCGCCAGCAGCTTGGTCAGAGCCGGGACAGGGGAAGAGACCCAGTACTTC. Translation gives CASSLVRAGTGEETQYF.

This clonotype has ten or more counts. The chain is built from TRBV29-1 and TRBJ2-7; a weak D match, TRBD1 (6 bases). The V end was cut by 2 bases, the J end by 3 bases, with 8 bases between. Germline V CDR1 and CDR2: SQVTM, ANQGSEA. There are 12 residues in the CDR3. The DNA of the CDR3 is TGCAGCGTTGAACAGGGGTACTACGAGCAGTACTTC. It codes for CSVEQGYYEQYF.

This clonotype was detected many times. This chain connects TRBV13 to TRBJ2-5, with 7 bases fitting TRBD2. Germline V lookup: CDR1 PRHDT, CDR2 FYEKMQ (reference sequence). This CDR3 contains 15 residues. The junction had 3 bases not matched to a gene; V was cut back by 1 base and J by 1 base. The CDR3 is CASSLVTSVQETQYF. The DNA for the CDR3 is TGTGCCAGCAGCTTAGTAACTAGCGTCCAAGAGACCCAGTACTTC.

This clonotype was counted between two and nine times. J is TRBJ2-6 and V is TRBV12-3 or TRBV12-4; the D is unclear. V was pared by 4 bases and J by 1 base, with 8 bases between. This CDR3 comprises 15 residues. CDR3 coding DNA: TGTGCCAGCAGTTCCCCCGAATCTGGGGCCAACGTCCTGACTTTC. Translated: CASSSPESGANVLTF.

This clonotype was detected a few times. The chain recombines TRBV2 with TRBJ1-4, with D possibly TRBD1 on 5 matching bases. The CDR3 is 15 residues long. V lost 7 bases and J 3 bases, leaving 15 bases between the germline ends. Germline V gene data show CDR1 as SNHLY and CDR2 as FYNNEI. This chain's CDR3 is CASTTTGLPNEKLFF. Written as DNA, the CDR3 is TGTGCCAGCACTACCACGGGACTTCCTAATGAAAAACTGTTTTTT.

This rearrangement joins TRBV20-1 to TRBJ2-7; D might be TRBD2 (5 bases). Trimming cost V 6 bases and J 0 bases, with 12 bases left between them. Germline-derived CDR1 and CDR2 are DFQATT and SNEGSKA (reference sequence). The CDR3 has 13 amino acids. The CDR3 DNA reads TGCAGTGCGAGGGCACTGAGCTCCTACGAGCAGTACTTC. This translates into CSARALSSYEQYF.

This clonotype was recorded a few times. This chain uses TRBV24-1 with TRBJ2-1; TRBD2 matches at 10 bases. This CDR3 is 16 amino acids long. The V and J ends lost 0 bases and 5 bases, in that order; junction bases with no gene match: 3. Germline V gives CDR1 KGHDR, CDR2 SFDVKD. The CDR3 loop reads CATSDLPSGSDNEQFF. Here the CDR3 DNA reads TGTGCCACCAGTGATTTGCCTAGCGGGAGTGACAATGAGCAGTTCTTC.

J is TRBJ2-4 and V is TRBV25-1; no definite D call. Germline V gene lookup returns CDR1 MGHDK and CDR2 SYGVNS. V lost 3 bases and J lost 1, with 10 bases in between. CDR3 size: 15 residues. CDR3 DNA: TGTGCCAGCAGTGACGGGTTCACGGCCAAAAACATTCAGTACTTC. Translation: CASSDGFTAKNIQYF.